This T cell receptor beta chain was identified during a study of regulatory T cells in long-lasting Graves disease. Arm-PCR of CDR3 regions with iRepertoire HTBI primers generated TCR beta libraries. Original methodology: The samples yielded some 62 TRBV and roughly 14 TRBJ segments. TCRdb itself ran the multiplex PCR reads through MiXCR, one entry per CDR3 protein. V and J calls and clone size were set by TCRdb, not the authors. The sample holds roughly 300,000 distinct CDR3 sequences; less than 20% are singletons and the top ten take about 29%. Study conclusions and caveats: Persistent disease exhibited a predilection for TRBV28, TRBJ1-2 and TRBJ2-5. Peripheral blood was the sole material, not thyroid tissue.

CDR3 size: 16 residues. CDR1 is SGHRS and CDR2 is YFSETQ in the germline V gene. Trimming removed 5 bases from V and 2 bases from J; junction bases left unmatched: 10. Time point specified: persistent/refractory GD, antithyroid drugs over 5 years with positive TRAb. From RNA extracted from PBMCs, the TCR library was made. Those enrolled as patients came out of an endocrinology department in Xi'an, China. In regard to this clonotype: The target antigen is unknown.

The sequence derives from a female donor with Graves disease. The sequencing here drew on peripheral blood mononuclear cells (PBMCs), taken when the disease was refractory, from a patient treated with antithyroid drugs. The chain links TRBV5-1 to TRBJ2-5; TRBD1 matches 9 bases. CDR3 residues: CASSWDSGTGQETQYF. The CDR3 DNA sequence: TGCGCCAGCAGTTGGGATTCCGGGACAGGGCAAGAGACCCAGTACTTC.